One T cell receptor (beta chain) is described in this entry. Its antigen target is currently unknown. Qualities for individual bases were not recorded, and no much larger clone is one base off. In total, 500 to 700 healthy bone marrow donors made up the cohort. At the time of sampling, all cohort members were nominally healthy, though unrecorded immune exposures were likely present. The donor tested CMV seronegative and was one of the 352 seronegative cohort members. A peripheral blood sample was provided by each donor, and peripheral blood mononuclear cells were used for TCR beta sequencing. Genomic DNA extraction from the blood cell samples was performed with the Qiagen DNeasy Blood Extraction Kit. The library was generated by the immunoSEQ multiplex PCR assay. For the multiplex PCR, a mixture combining 60 forward primers for TCR Vbeta segments and 13 reverse primers for TCR Jbeta segments was used. The CDR3 region of rearranged TCR beta genes was amplified from genomic DNA by a multiplex PCR assay. The amplified TCR beta libraries were sequenced on the Illumina HiSeq System as 87-base-pair reads. The study's own analysis went as follows. In a later analysis, tens of millions of unique TCR beta chains were counted across the roughly 610 repertoires, and roughly 11 million of these chains were shared by at least two donors. Raw reads were error-corrected and collapsed into unique sequences by a nearest-neighbor algorithm in which closely related sequences were merged to remove PCR and sequencing errors. Alignment of CDR3 sequences to IMGT reference sequences was used to assign V, D and J gene segments. Each retained sequence needed at least a six-nucleotide match to both a V gene segment and a J gene segment. A rearrangement counted as productive if the CDR3 had no stop codons and remained in frame with V and J, and every other rearrangement counted as non-productive. Following IMGT convention, CDR3 was defined as the stretch from the second conserved V-encoded cysteine up to the conserved J-encoded phenylalanine. In an earlier analysis of 587 of the donors, sequences lacking an unambiguous match to a single V gene segment were excluded. In an earlier analysis of almost 600 of the donors, a V segment was called functional when productive rearrangements were above 56.7%, and segregating when the standard deviation between donors exceeded 5%. A statistical classification framework was built for diagnosing cytomegalovirus status from the catalog of TCR beta chain sequences. V and J gene assignment, in a later analysis, came from comparing TCR nucleotide sequences with IMGT/GENE-DB human TR gene sequences. A later analysis assigned CDR3 sequences and most-parsimonious VDJ recombination scenarios with the TCRdist pipeline. In a later analysis, every TCR beta chain was defined by the combination of its CDR3 amino acid sequence and its V-gene family, and reads without a unique V-gene family were dropped. To address suspected cross-contamination and a sequencing artifact, a later analysis removed 592 highly shared, low-generation-probability nucleotide sequences. A later analysis calculated a clonal expansion index for each public chain from normalized within-repertoire ranks of inferred template counts. Generation probabilities in a later analysis came from a VDJ recombination model fitted to out-of-frame rearrangements, and those results were checked against IGoR. In a later analysis, TCR-TCR, TCR-HLA and TCR-CMV co-occurrence was scored with hypergeometric tests, and a repertoire-size bias correction was applied to TCR pairs. To estimate false discovery rates, a later analysis permuted the HLA or CMV assignments 20 times. In a later analysis, co-occurring TCRs were grouped with DBSCAN, and TCRdist sequence similarity was added when clustering was performed within HLA-allele-positive subsets. Repertoires with fewer than 30,000 or more than 120,000 public chains, plus five repertoires with anomalous nucleotide sharing, were excluded from co-occurrence clustering. In its TCRdb copy, this immuneACCESS table keeps in-frame sequences only and misses some clones. Where compared with another copy, unresolved V genes explain less than half of these, and the others have no known cause. The DNA gave D and trimming, while V, J and clone size come from that table. In all, the sample holds about 130,000 clones, and about 85% of those were seen once. The top ten constitute under 2% of the sample.

V lost 5 bases and J lost 1 base; the stretch between them is 15 bases long. Its CDR3 holds 16 amino acids, cysteine through phenylalanine. Only CDR3 DNA is held: 48 bases, read in frame from base 1. CDR1 is given as LNHDA and CDR2 as SQIVND, both from the germline V gene (reference sequence). The data derive from a study of cytomegalovirus exposure and HLA in healthy donors (TCRdb year 2017). For context, the study as a whole: An earlier analysis of roughly 500 of the donors reported approximately 260 Gb of sequence data and around 110 million unique TCR beta sequences obtained from about 179 million T cells. About 280 gigabases of sequencing data and around 85 million unique TCR sequences made up an early release that covered some 640 HLA-typed donors. The genetic ancestry cluster associated with self-reported Caucasian donors included 81% of the roughly 410 genotyped donors. The study was designed to test whether signatures of past pathogen exposure could be identified by cataloging public T cell receptors. The study profiled the T cell repertoires of 500 to 800 subjects by immunosequencing and related them to cytomegalovirus serostatus. In addition to the first cohort of 650 to 750 subjects, a separate validation cohort of 100 to 150 different subjects was used. To predict cytomegalovirus infection status, the study combined high-throughput TCR immunosequencing, statistical association of individual TCRs with disease status, and machine learning. In a later analysis, previously published TCR beta repertoires from 666 donors were re-analyzed and high-resolution HLA genotyping was added so that TCR occurrence patterns could be studied. Rather than using new phenotypic data, the later analysis identified candidate immune exposures from TCR beta sequences and from how often those sequences occurred across donors. To decide whether each TCR beta V gene segment behaved as functional or pseudogenic, an earlier analysis of over 500 of the donors relied on high-throughput TCR beta sequencing. Donor age, sex, ethnicity and CMV serostatus were compiled together with the repertoire data. In a later genetic analysis, genome-wide SNP genotypes for about 60% of the 666 donors were used, and that subset was treated as a discovery cohort. All discovery cohort repertoires had been generated on a single sequencing platform. Both class I and class II loci were covered by HLA typing, at four-digit resolution. Typing coverage differed by locus: A, B, C, DRB1 and DQB1 were typed in about 620-630 donors, DQA1 in 500 to 550, DPA1 in some 610, and DPB1 in roughly 450. About 5 DR-DQ haplotypes were handled as single units for association and clustering, since linkage in the cohort was strong. Among 398 genotyped donors of the cohort, an average of approximately 250,000 unique TCR beta nucleotide sequences were sequenced per donor, roughly 18% of them non-productive. What the work shows at the level of the full study, not this receptor alone: The study listed approximately 150 TCR beta chains as associated with cytomegalovirus. Some IMGT-functional V segments, including TRBV6-2 and TRBV6-3, could not be distinguished by the 87-base-pair reads and were therefore excluded. Compared with the roughly 700-donor mean, donors in an Asian-associated ancestry cluster had fewer N-insertions in productive TCRs, according to a later genetic analysis. In a later analysis, the rate of TCR association differed among HLA loci, with DRB1 alleles having the most associated TCRs and HLA-C alleles having the fewest. Assigning TCR associations to individual alleles was difficult when HLA alleles, especially DR and DQ, strongly co-occurred. A later analysis associated some 17,000 TCR beta sequences with specific HLA alleles at a false discovery rate of 0.05. Several of the top co-occurrence clusters appeared to be linked to parvovirus B19, influenza, CMV and Epstein-Barr virus, according to a later analysis. In vitro tests confirmed that a few of the cytomegalovirus-associated TCR beta chains recognize cytomegalovirus antigens. Because some donors lacked HLA typing at each locus, the association tests relied only on the typed subset. The earlier analysis of fewer than 750 of the donors excluded over 15 rarely observed V segments, including chromosome 9 orphons, because counts were too low. In this cohort, only TCR beta chains were sequenced, and detectable features were limited by the absence of alpha or paired-chain data. Broadly in line with IMGT annotations, most TCR beta V segments showed up in productive rearrangements about 87% or about 30% of the time in an earlier analysis of roughly 590 of the donors. Compared with equally common non-associated chains, HLA-associated TCR beta chains in a later analysis were more clonally expanded and had lower generation probabilities. A further reported finding was that TCR beta sequences accurately predicted the HLA-A and HLA-B alleles for most subjects in the first cohort. A group of highly shared sequence variants was considered likely to be a technical artifact of the sequencing pipeline. It was suggested by the authors that the approach could potentially be generalized to other disease states and immunological phenotypes. The classifier was reported to diagnose cytomegalovirus status with high specificity and sensitivity in both the original cohort and the validation cohort. Linkage disequilibrium might explain the correlated functional status among segregating V segments, but an unknown experimental factor could not be excluded. According to a later analysis, most CMV-associated TCR beta chains appeared to be HLA-restricted, and the HLA associations seemed to be driven largely by CMV exposure. A later genetic analysis associated a missense DCLRE1C variant with V-gene and J-gene trimming of TCR beta chains, and an independent cohort replicated the association. CMV serostatus was the only immune exposure information available for the cohort. Most TCR sequences were observed very rarely across donors, whereas some public TCRs were present in many individuals. Presence/absence analyses assumed roughly uniform sequencing depth across donors, an assumption that may not hold.

The origin of this receptor is a boy younger than 18 in good health and CMV-seronegative. Recombination joined TRBV19 with TRBJ1-5; confidence is insufficient to name the D gene. Material: PBMCs. The DNA sequence reads TGTGCCAGTAGTGGCTCTCGAGGGAGAAGCAATCAGCCCCAGCATTTT. Its protein reads: CASSGSRGRSNQPQHF.